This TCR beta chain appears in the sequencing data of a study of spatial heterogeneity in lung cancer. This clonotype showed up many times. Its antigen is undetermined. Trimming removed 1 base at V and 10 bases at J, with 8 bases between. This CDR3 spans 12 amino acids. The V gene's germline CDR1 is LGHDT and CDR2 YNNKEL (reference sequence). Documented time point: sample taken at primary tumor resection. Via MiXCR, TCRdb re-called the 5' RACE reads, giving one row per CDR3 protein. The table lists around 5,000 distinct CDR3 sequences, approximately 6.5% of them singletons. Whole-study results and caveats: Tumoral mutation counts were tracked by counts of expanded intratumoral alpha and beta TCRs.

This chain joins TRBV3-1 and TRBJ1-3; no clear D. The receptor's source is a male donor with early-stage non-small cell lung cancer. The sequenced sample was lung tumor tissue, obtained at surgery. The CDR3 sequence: CASSQGDRTIYF. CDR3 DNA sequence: TGTGCCAGCAGCCAAGGGGATCGGACCATATATTTT.